This entry lists 31 T cell receptor beta chains sequenced from one sample in a study of shared clonotypes between healthy human individuals. Sequencing used immunoSEQ multiplex PCR; TCRdb keeps in-frame clones, though not all of them. The table lists around 2.3 million clones, roughly 95% of them singletons, with roughly 0.13% in the top ten. Sequences were obtained from naive CD4+ T cells sorted from blood. Subset defined: CD45RA+ positively selected. These TCRs come from a man between 18 and 35 years old in good health.

V usage is TRBV4-1 and J usage is TRBJ1-1; tentative D call: TRBD1 (6 bases). This CDR3 comprises 16 residues. Germline values: CDR1 MGHRA, CDR2 YSYEKL. V lost 0 bases, J lost 2 bases, and 13 bases lay in between. Here the CDR3 reads CASSQEIPGANTEAFF. CDR3 nucleotides: TGCGCCAGCAGCCAAGAGATTCCGGGGGCCAACACTGAAGCTTTCTTT.

V is TRBV11-2 and J is TRBJ2-2; D remains unclear. The CDR3 consists of 16 residues. Germline V CDR1 and CDR2: SGHAT, FQNNGV. The V end lost 1 base, the J end lost 2 bases, and 11 bases lay between the germline ends. In DNA, the CDR3 is TGTGCCAGCAGCTTAGTCACGGCAGTCAACACCGGGGAGCTGTTTTTT. It encodes CASSLVTAVNTGELFF.

This clone occurred once. V and J are TRBV5-1 and TRBJ2-2, with 7 bases identical to TRBD2. This CDR3 contains 16 residues. Per the germline V gene, CDR1 is SGHRS and CDR2 is YFSETQ. V gave up 4 bases and J gave up 0 bases; unmatched junction bases: 6. The CDR3 region has the DNA TGCGCCAGCAGCGTAGGGACTACCGCGAACACCGGGGAGCTGTTTTTT. This translates into CASSVGTTANTGELFF. The full variable domain, with the rest looked up from reference TRBV5-1 and TRBJ2-2, is KAGVTQTPRYLIKTRGQQVTLSCSPISGHRSVSWYQQTPGQGLQFLFEYFSETQRNKGNFPGRFSGRQFSNSRSEMNVSTLELGDSALYLCASSVGTTANTGELFFGEGSRLTVL.

This sequence joins TRBV29-1 and TRBJ2-5; 9 positions agree with TRBD2. Germline CDR1 SQVTM, CDR2 ANQGSEA. V gave up 5 bases and J gave up 4 bases; unmatched junction bases: 8. CDR3 length: 14 residues. CDR3 in amino acids: CSVSSGDYGETQYF. The CDR3, as DNA: TGCAGCGTTTCTAGCGGGGACTACGGAGAGACCCAGTACTTC.

The chain joins TRBV28 to TRBJ1-2, with TRBD1 matching over 8 bases. This CDR3 spans 15 amino acids. CDR1 and CDR2 (germline): MDHEN, SYDVKM. V was clipped by 7 bases and J by 2 bases; unmatched bases: 9. CDR3 amino acids: CASKLADRANYGYTF. CDR3 in DNA: TGTGCCAGCAAACTCGCGGACAGGGCAAACTATGGCTACACCTTC.

The chain employs TRBV6-5 and TRBJ1-4; 7 bases are shared with TRBD1. The CDR3 is 15 residues long. J gave up 6 bases and V 0 bases, and 4 bases lay outside the gene matches. Germline values: CDR1 MNHEY, CDR2 SVGAGI. This CDR3 reads CASSYSGTADEKLFF. The CDR3 coding sequence is TGTGCCAGCAGTTACTCTGGGACAGCCGATGAAAAACTGTTTTTT.

The rearrangement uses TRBV6-6 and TRBJ1-2; 7 bases are a match to TRBD1. CDR3 size: 13 residues. Losses at the gene ends were 7 bases for V and 2 bases for J; bases not matched to a gene: 4. Looked up from germline, CDR1 is MNHNY and CDR2 is SVGAGI (reference sequence). As DNA, the CDR3 is TGTGCCAGCACACAGGGGCGAAACTATGGCTACACCTTC. Its translation is CASTQGRNYGYTF.

The sample holds a few counts of this clone. V is TRBV9 and J is TRBJ1-1; D is unclear. The V end lost 2 bases, the J end lost 5 bases, and 7 bases lay between the germline ends. The germline gives CDR1 SGDLS, CDR2 YYNGEE. This CDR3 region has 12 residues. CDR3 in amino acids: CASSVGETEAFF. The CDR3 nucleotides read TGTGCCAGCAGCGTCGGGGAGACTGAAGCTTTCTTT.

Comments on this clone: This specimen includes other DNA sequences encoding the same CDR3. The chain carries TRBV19 and TRBJ2-3; 8 bases agree with TRBD1. The CDR3 extends over 13 amino acids. Germline-derived CDR1 and CDR2 are LNHDA and SQIVND (reference sequence). V shed 6 bases and J 5 bases; nucleotides not matched to a gene: 4. The CDR3 spells CASSGQGGDTQYF. The CDR3 DNA follows: TGTGCCAGTAGCGGACAGGGTGGAGATACGCAGTATTTT.

This clone was seen only once. V gene TRBV29-1 combines with J gene TRBJ1-2; D is undetermined. The ends were cut back, 4 bases at V and 1 base at J, with 7 bases in the middle. The CDR3 extends over 12 amino acids. Germline CDR1 SQVTM, CDR2 ANQGSEA. The CDR3 DNA sequence: TGCAGCGTTGTTGGCAATAACTATGGCTACACCTTC. The encoded protein is CSVVGNNYGYTF.

In DNA form, the CDR3 reads TGTGCCAGCAGCCAGGGGGGAGGTCTAGCCTCCTACAATGAGCAGTTCTTC. This translates into CASSQGGGLASYNEQFF. J is TRBJ2-1 and V is TRBV4-2, with D possibly TRBD2 on 6 matching bases. This CDR3 comprises 17 residues. Between the trimmed V and J ends, which lost 3 bases and 0 bases, there was a span of 15 bases. The germline V gene encodes CDR1 LGHNA and CDR2 YNFKEQ.

The V call is TRBV14, the J call TRBJ2-7; 10 bases are a match to TRBD2. This CDR3 contains 14 residues. Trimming removed 4 bases from V and 0 bases from J; junction bases left unmatched: 0. Germline CDR1 reads SGHDN; CDR2 reads FVKESK. CDR3 residues: CASSRTSGSYEQYF. DNA of the CDR3: TGTGCCAGCAGCCGGACTAGCGGCTCCTACGAGCAGTACTTC. The entire variable domain, with the rest obtained from reference TRBV14 and TRBJ2-7, is as follows: EAGVTQFPSHSVIEKGQTVTLRCDPISGHDNLYWYRRVMGKEIKFLLHFVKESKQDESGMPNNRFLAERTGGTYSTLKVQPAELEDSGVYFCASSRTSGSYEQYFGPGTRLTVT.

This chain uses TRBV29-1 with TRBJ2-3, with a tentative D call TRBD1 (5 bases). Germline CDR1 SQVTM, CDR2 ANQGSEA. V lost 4 bases, J lost 4 bases, and 12 bases lay in between. This CDR3 region has 13 residues. The DNA for the CDR3 is TGCAGCGTTGGTGGCAGGGCGGCAGATACGCAGTATTTT. As protein: CSVGGRAADTQYF.

This clone was detected only once. The chain is built from TRBV7-9 and TRBJ1-2; 7 nucleotides match TRBD1. The trim removed 2 bases at V and 1 base at J, leaving 13 bases unmatched. Looked up from germline, CDR1 is SEHNR and CDR2 is FQNEAQ (reference sequence). This CDR3 is 18 amino acids long. The CDR3 nucleotides read TGTGCCAGCAGCTTACCGGGGGGACAGCTGATAGTTAACTATGGCTACACCTTC. Its protein product is CASSLPGGQLIVNYGYTF.

The chain couples TRBV19 to TRBJ1-5; D perhaps matches TRBD1 (6 bases). The CDR3 spans 15 residues. Germline V CDR1 and CDR2: LNHDA, SQIVND (reference sequence). Trimming removed 3 bases from V and 4 bases from J, with 13 bases in between. CDR3 sequence: CASSIQGLGNQPQHF. CDR3 DNA sequence: TGTGCCAGTAGTATCCAGGGGCTTGGAAATCAGCCCCAGCATTTT.

This rearrangement joins TRBV6-4 to TRBJ1-5; D might be TRBD1 (6 bases). Germline V lookup: CDR1 MRHNA, CDR2 SNTAGT. V lost 0 bases to trimming and J lost 0 bases, with 15 bases between them. This CDR3 spans 18 amino acids. As DNA, the CDR3 is TGTGCCAGCAGTGACTCCGGGCCAGGGGAAATTAGCAATCAGCCCCAGCATTTT. Protein sequence: CASSDSGPGEISNQPQHF.

This rearrangement joins TRBV6-6 to TRBJ1-2; D gene ambiguous. Per germline, CDR1 MNHNY and CDR2 SVGAGI (reference sequence). CDR3 size: 13 residues. The ends were cut back, 6 bases at V and 2 bases at J, with 10 bases in the middle. The CDR3 reads CASSSHSNYGYTF. The CDR3 coding sequence is TGTGCCAGCAGCTCACACTCCAACTATGGCTACACCTTC.

The CDR3 reads CASSEADRGPNGQYF. CDR3 nucleotide sequence: TGTGCCAGCTCCGAAGCGGACAGGGGACCTAATGGGCAGTACTTC. The gene calls are TRBV18 and TRBJ2-7; 9 positions agree with TRBD1. After removal of 6 bases from V and 9 bases from J, the junction contained 15 bases not matched to a gene. This CDR3 comprises 15 residues. From germline, CDR1 is KGHSH and CDR2 LQKENI.

The CDR3: CAWSVLAKTQYF. CDR3 in DNA: TGTGCCTGGAGTGTATTGGCTAAGACGCAGTATTTT. The rearrangement links TRBV30 to TRBJ2-3; D is ambiguous. Trimming took off 0 bases at V and 9 bases at J, with 10 bases between the two ends. The CDR3 has 12 residues. Germline CDR1 and CDR2: GTSNPN and SVGIG (reference sequence).

This clone was observed a single time. The CDR3 reads CASSFSGTAGNTIYF. The CDR3 DNA reads TGTGCCAGCAGCTTCTCAGGGACAGCTGGAAACACCATATATTTT. The chain is built from TRBV7-2 and TRBJ1-3; 7 nucleotides line up with TRBD1. The J segment lost 2 bases and the V segment lost 3 bases, leaving 4 bases of the junction unmatched. Germline CDR1 is SGHTA and CDR2 is FQGNSA. This CDR3 is built from 15 residues.

Only one count was recorded for this clone. The chain couples TRBV20-1 to TRBJ1-1; D not certain. V shed 6 bases and J shed 5 bases, with 10 bases lying between them. The CDR3 sequence is 11 residues long. The germline gives CDR1 DFQATT, CDR2 SNEGSKA (reference sequence). The CDR3 reads CSARKQTEAFF. The CDR3 DNA is TGCAGTGCCCGCAAGCAGACTGAAGCTTTCTTT.

The chain links TRBV18 to TRBJ1-5, with unresolved D. V lost 1 base and J 7 bases, leaving 8 bases between the germline ends. CDR1 is KGHSH and CDR2 is LQKENI in the germline V gene. The CDR3 runs 13 residues. CDR3 bases: TGTGCCAGCTCACCACATACGGAACAGCCCCAGCATTTT. Amino acid sequence: CASSPHTEQPQHF.

J is TRBJ1-2 and V is TRBV30; D is unresolved. Germline assignment: CDR1 GTSNPN and CDR2 SVGIG (reference sequence). The CDR3 has 13 residues. V gave up 4 bases and J gave up 0 bases, with 9 bases separating them. The chain's CDR3 is CAWKATANYGYTF. For the CDR3, the DNA is TGTGCCTGGAAGGCAACCGCTAACTATGGCTACACCTTC.

The rearrangement joins TRBV19 to TRBJ1-6; tentative D call: TRBD1 (5 bases). Germline values: CDR1 LNHDA, CDR2 SQIVND (reference sequence). Trimming took off 4 bases at V and 1 base at J, with 11 bases between the two ends. The CDR3 spans 16 residues. CDR3 in amino acids: CASSTSGSSYNSPLHF. DNA for the CDR3: TGTGCCAGTAGTACATCAGGGTCGTCCTATAATTCACCCCTCCACTTT.

The J gene is TRBJ1-6, the V gene TRBV29-1; D is uncertain. The ends were cut back, 6 bases at V and 3 bases at J, with 12 bases in the middle. Germline V CDR1 and CDR2: SQVTM, ANQGSEA. This CDR3 spans 14 amino acids. The chain's CDR3 is CSVMDGSYNSPLHF. As DNA, the CDR3 is TGCAGCGTCATGGACGGAAGCTATAATTCACCCCTCCACTTT. The full variable domain, with the rest looked up from reference TRBV29-1 and TRBJ1-6, is SAVISQKPSRDICQRGTSLTIQCQVDSQVTMMFWYRQQPGQSLTLIATANQGSEATYESGFVIDKFPISRPNLTFSTLTVSNMSPEDSSIYLCSVMDGSYNSPLHFGNGTRLTVT.

The chain recombines TRBV29-1 with TRBJ2-2, with D uncertain. CDR1 is SQVTM and CDR2 is ANQGSEA in the germline V gene. The CDR3 has 13 amino acids. V lost 4 bases and J lost 3, with 9 bases in between. This chain's CDR3 is CSVGFGYTGELFF. The DNA for the CDR3 is TGCAGCGTTGGGTTTGGGTACACCGGGGAGCTGTTTTTT.

The V gene is TRBV5-6, the J gene TRBJ2-3; D uncertain. Germline lookup yields CDR1 SGHDT and CDR2 YYEEEE. Trimming removed 1 base at V and 0 bases at J, with 9 bases between. The CDR3 has 15 amino acids. CDR3 nucleotides: TGTGCCAGCAGCTTGTTGCAAGGGAGCACAGATACGCAGTATTTT. Its protein is CASSLLQGSTDTQYF. Together with reference TRBV5-6 and TRBJ2-3, the CDR3 gives the full variable domain: DAGVTQSPTHLIKTRGQQVTLRCSPKSGHDTVSWYQQALGQGPQFIFQYYEEEERQRGNFPDRFSGHQFPNYSSELNVNALLLGDSALYLCASSLLQGSTDTQYFGPGTRLTVL.

Notes on this clone: The same CDR3 also results from other DNA sequences found in this sample. The chain employs TRBV2 and TRBJ2-1; maybe TRBD1 (6 bases). This CDR3 region has 12 residues. The germline V gene encodes CDR1 SNHLY and CDR2 FYNNEI. V was shortened by 4 bases and J by 7 bases, with 8 bases between the two germline ends. CDR3 in amino acids: CASSVQGNEQFF. CDR3 DNA sequence: TGTGCCAGCAGTGTACAGGGTAATGAGCAGTTCTTC.

The chain employs TRBV6-5 and TRBJ2-7; either TRBD1 or TRBD2 may supply D (5 bases each). This CDR3 is built from 12 residues. V was shortened by 6 bases and J by 7 bases, with 13 bases between the two germline ends. Germline V CDR1 and CDR2: MNHEY, SVGAGI. The CDR3 reads CASSRGVNEQYF. The DNA for the CDR3 is TGTGCCAGCAGCCGAGGGGTAAATGAGCAGTACTTC.

This rearrangement joins TRBV29-1 to TRBJ2-3, with D uncertain. Germline CDR1 SQVTM, CDR2 ANQGSEA. This CDR3 is built from 13 residues. Trimming took 7 bases from V and 0 from J, leaving 11 bases between them. CDR3 sequence (DNA): TGCAGCGCCTGCTTGGGGAGCACAGATACGCAGTATTTT. Its protein is CSACLGSTDTQYF.

This clone showed up just once. The V call is TRBV6-1, the J call TRBJ2-3; TRBD2 is a possible D gene (5 bases). The CDR3 totals 15 residues. The germline V gene encodes CDR1 MNHNS and CDR2 SASEGT. Trimming cost V 7 bases and J 0 bases, with 14 bases left between them. The CDR3 reads CASTPEAPSTDTQYF. The CDR3 coding sequence is TGTGCCAGCACTCCGGAGGCGCCAAGCACAGATACGCAGTATTTT.